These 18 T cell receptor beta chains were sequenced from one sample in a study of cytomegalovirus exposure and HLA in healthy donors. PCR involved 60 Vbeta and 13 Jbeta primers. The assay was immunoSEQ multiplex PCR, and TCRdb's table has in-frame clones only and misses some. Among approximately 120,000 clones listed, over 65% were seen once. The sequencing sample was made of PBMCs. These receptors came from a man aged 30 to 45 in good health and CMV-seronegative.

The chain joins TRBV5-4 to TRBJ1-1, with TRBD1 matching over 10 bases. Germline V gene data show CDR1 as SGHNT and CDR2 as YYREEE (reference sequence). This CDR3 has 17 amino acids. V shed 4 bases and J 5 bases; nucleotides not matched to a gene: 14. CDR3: CASSPRNRQGAKTEAFF. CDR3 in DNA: TGTGCCAGCAGCCCCAGAAATCGACAGGGGGCTAAAACTGAAGCTTTCTTT.

CDR3 DNA: TGTGCCAGCAGCGATGGGGACAGATCCTACGAGCAGTACTTC. It translates to CASSDGDRSYEQYF. This chain joins TRBV5-4 and TRBJ2-7, with TRBD1 matching 7 bases. Trimming cost V 4 bases and J 1 base; bases outside gene matches: 5. Germline V gives CDR1 SGHNT, CDR2 YYREEE (reference sequence). This CDR3 spans 14 amino acids.

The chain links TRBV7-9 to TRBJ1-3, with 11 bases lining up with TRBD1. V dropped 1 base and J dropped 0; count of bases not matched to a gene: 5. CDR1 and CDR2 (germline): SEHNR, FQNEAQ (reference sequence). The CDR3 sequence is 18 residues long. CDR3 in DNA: TGTGCCAGCAGCTTAGGGGGGGACAGGGGGGCCTCTGGAAACACCATATATTTT. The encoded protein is CASSLGGDRGASGNTIYF.

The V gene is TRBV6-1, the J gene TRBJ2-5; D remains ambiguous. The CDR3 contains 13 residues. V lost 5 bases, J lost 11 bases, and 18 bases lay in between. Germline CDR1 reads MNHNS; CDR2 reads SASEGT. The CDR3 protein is CASSTKGPLEQYF. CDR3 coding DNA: TGTGCCAGCAGTACTAAAGGCCCCCTGGAGCAGTACTTC.

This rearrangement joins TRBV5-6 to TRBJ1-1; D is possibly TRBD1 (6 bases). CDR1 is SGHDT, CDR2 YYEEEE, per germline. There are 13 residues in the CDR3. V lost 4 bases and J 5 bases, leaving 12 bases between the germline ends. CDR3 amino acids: CASSDPDSTEAFF. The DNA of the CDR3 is TGTGCCAGCAGCGACCCGGACAGTACTGAAGCTTTCTTT.

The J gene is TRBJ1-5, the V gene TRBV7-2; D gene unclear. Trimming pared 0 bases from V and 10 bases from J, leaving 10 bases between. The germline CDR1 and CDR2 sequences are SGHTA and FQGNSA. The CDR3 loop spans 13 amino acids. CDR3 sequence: CASSLAAMNPQHF. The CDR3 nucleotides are TGTGCCAGCAGCTTAGCGGCCATGAATCCCCAGCATTTT.

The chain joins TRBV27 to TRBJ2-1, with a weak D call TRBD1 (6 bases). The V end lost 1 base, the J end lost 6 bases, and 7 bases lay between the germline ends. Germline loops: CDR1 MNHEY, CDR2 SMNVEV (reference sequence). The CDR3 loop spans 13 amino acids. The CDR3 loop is CASSLWGLNEQFF. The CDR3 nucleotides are TGTGCCAGCAGTTTATGGGGGCTCAATGAGCAGTTCTTC.

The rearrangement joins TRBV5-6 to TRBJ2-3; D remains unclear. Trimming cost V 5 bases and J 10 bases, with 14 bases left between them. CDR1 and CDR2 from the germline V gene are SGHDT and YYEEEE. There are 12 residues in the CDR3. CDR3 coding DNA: TGTGCCAGCAGACTCGCAGGTCAGGCGCAGTATTTT. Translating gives CASRLAGQAQYF.

The CDR3: CASSSQGAQETQYF. For the CDR3, the DNA is TGTGCCAGCAGCTCACAGGGGGCCCAAGAGACCCAGTACTTC. J is TRBJ2-5 and V is TRBV5-6, with 9 bases lining up with TRBD1. The CDR3 consists of 14 residues. Germline V gives CDR1 SGHDT, CDR2 YYEEEE. With V trimmed by 3 bases and J by 1 base, 1 base remained unmatched.

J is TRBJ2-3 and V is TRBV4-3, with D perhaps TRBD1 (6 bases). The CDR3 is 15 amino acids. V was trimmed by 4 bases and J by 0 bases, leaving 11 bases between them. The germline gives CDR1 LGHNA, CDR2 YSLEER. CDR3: CASSLQGSSTDTQYF. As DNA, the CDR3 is TGCGCCAGCAGCCTTCAGGGGTCTAGCACAGATACGCAGTATTTT.

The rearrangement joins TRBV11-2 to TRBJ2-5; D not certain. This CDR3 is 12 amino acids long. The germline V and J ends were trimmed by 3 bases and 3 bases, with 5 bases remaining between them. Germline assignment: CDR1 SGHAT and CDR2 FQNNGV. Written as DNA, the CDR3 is TGTGCCAGCAGCTTTGCAGAAGAGACCCAGTACTTC. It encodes CASSFAEETQYF.

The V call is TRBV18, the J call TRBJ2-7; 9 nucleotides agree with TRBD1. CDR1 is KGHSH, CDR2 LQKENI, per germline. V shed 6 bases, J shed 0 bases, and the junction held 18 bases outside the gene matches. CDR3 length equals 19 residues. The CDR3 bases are TGTGCCAGCTCCCAACCCCCGGGACAGGGTCTTAGGAGCTCCTACGAGCAGTACTTC. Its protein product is CASSQPPGQGLRSSYEQYF.

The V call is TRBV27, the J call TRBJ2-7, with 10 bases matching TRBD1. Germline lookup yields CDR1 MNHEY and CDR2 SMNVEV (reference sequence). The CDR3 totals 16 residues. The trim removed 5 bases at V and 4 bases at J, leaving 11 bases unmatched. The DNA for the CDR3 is TGTGCCAGCAGTGATCTTAAGACAGGGGGCGGGTACGAGCAGTACTTC. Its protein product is CASSDLKTGGGYEQYF.

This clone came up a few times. The CDR3 sequence is CAWDRLAVGEQYF. Here the CDR3 DNA reads TGTGCCTGGGATAGACTAGCAGTCGGAGAGCAGTACTTC. The V and J genes are TRBV30 and TRBJ2-7, with 7 bases lining up with TRBD2. The trim removed 5 bases at V and 7 bases at J, leaving 11 bases unmatched. The CDR3 has 13 amino acids. Germline CDR1 is GTSNPN and CDR2 is SVGIG (reference sequence).

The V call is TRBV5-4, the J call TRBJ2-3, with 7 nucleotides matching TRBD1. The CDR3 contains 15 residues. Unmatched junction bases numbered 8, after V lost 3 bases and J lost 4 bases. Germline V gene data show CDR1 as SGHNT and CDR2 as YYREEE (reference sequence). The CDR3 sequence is CASSSQGSVADTQYF. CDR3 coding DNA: TGTGCCAGCAGCTCACAGGGGTCGGTGGCAGATACGCAGTATTTT.

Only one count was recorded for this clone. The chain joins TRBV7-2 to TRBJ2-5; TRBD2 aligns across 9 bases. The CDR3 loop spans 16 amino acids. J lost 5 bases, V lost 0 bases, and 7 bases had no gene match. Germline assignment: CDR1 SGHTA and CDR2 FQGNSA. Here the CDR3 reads CASSLALGLAMETQYF. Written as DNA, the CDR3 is TGTGCCAGCAGCTTAGCGCTAGGACTAGCGATGGAGACCCAGTACTTC.

Here the CDR3 DNA reads TGTGCCAGCAGTAGGACAGGGAACTATGGCTACACCTTC. It translates to CASSRTGNYGYTF. The chain recombines TRBV6-5 with TRBJ1-2, with 8 bases that match TRBD1. Trimming cost V 5 bases and J 2 bases; bases outside gene matches: 1. CDR3 length: 13 residues. Looked up from germline, CDR1 is MNHEY and CDR2 is SVGAGI.

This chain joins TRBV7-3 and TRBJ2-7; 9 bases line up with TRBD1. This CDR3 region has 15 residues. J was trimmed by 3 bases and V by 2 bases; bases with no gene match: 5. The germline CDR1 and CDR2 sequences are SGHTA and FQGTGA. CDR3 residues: CASSLGGTGYYEQYF. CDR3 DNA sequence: TGTGCCAGCAGCTTAGGCGGGACAGGGTACTACGAGCAGTACTTC.